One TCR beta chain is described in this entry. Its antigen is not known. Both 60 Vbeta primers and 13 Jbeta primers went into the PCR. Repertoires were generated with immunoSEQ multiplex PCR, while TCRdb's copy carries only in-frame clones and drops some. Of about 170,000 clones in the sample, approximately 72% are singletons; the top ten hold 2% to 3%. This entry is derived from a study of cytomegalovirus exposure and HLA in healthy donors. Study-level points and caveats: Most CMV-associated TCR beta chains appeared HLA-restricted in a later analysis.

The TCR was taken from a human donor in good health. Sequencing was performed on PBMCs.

The CDR3 coding sequence is TGTGCCAGCAGTTCTCGGGGGCGGGGGGGACTTATAACCCACGAGCAGTACTTC. It translates to CASSSRGRGGLITHEQYF. The chain recombines TRBV5-4 with TRBJ2-7, with 9 bases aligning to TRBD2. The J segment lost 5 bases and the V segment lost 5 bases, leaving 20 bases of the junction unmatched. The CDR3 runs 18 residues. Germline V gene lookup returns CDR1 SGHNT and CDR2 YYREEE (reference sequence).